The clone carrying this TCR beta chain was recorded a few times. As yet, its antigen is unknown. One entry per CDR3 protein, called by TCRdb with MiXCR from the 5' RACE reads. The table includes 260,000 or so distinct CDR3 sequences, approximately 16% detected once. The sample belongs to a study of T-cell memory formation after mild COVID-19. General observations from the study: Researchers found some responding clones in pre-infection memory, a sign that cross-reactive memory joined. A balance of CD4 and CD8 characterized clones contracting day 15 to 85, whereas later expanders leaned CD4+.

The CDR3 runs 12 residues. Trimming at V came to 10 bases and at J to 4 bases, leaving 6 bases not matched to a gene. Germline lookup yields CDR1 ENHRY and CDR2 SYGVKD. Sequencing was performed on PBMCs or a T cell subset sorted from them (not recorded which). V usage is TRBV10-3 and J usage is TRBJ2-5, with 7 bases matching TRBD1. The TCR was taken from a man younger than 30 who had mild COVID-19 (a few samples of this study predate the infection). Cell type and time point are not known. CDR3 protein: CASRQGRETQYF. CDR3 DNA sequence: TGTGCCAGTCGACAGGGAAGAGAGACCCAGTACTTC.